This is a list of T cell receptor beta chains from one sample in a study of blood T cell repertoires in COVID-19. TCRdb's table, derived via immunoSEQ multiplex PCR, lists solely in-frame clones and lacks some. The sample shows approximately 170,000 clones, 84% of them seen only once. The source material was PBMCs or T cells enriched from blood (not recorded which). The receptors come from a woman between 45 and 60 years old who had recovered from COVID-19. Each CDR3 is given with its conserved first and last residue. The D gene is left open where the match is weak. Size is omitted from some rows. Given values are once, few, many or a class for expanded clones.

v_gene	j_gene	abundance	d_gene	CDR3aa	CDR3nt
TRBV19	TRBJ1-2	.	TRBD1	CASSQIAKWTGSNYGYTF	TGTGCCAGTAGTCAGATCGCGAAGTGGACAGGGTCAAACTATGGCTACACCTTC
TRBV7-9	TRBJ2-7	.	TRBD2	CASSNPGAGGEQYF	TGTGCCAGCAGCAATCCCGGGGCCGGGGGGGAGCAGTACTTC
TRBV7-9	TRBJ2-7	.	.	CASSFQGYEQYF	TGTGCCAGCAGCTTCCAGGGTTACGAGCAGTACTTC
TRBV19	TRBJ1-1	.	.	CASSIQSRRTEAFF	TGTGCCAGTAGTATACAAAGTCGGAGGACTGAAGCTTTCTTT
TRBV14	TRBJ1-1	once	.	CASKGQGRTEAFF	TGTGCCAGCAAGGGGCAAGGACGAACTGAAGCTTTCTTT
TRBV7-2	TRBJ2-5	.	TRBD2	CASSLGLVGETQYF	TGTGCCAGCAGCCTCGGACTAGTAGGGGAGACCCAGTACTTC
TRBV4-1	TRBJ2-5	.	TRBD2	CASSRTSDQETQYF	TGCGCCAGCAGCCGCACTAGCGACCAAGAGACCCAGTACTTC
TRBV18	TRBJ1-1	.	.	CASSPINLRGVNTEAFF	TGTGCCAGCTCCCCCATTAATCTCCGGGGGGTGAACACTGAAGCTTTCTTT
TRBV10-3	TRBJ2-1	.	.	CAISEAQVSSYNEQFF	TGTGCCATCAGTGAGGCTCAGGTTTCGTCGTACAATGAGCAGTTCTTC
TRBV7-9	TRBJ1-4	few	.	CASSSWAEKLFF	TGTGCCAGCAGCTCATGGGCCGAAAAACTGTTTTTT
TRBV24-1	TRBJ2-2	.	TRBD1	CATSAPRGLEFNTGELFF	TGTGCCACCAGTGCTCCCAGGGGGCTAGAATTCAACACCGGGGAGCTGTTTTTT
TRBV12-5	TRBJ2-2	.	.	CASGPDRGGGTGELFF	TGTGCTAGTGGCCCAGACAGGGGAGGGGGCACCGGGGAGCTGTTTTTT
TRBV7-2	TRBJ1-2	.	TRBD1	CASSLPGIKTGGGLEGYTF	TGTGCCAGCAGCTTACCCGGGATTAAGACAGGGGGCGGACTGGAAGGCTACACCTTC
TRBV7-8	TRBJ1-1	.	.	CASSAYGGVTEAFF	TGTGCCAGCAGCGCCTATGGCGGTGTCACTGAAGCTTTCTTT
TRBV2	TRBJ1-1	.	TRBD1	CASRTGSNTEAFF	TGTGCCAGCAGGACAGGGTCTAACACTGAAGCTTTCTTT
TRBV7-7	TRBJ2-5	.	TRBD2	CASSPARASGGGETQYF	TGTGCTAGCAGCCCGGCCCGGGCCTCCGGCGGGGGAGAGACCCAGTACTTC
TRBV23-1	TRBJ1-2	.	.	CASSQSVGKKRFNYGYTF	TGCGCCAGCAGTCAATCGGTCGGGAAAAAACGCTTTAACTATGGCTACACCTTC
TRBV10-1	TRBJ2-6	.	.	CASSLVQGSPNPLISGANVLTF	TGCGCCAGCAGCTTGGTCCAGGGATCTCCCAACCCGTTGATCTCTGGGGCCAACGTCCTGACTTTC
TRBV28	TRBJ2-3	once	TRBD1	CASSPPQGRVEAQYF	TGTGCCAGCAGTCCTCCACAGGGGCGCGTTGAGGCGCAGTATTTT